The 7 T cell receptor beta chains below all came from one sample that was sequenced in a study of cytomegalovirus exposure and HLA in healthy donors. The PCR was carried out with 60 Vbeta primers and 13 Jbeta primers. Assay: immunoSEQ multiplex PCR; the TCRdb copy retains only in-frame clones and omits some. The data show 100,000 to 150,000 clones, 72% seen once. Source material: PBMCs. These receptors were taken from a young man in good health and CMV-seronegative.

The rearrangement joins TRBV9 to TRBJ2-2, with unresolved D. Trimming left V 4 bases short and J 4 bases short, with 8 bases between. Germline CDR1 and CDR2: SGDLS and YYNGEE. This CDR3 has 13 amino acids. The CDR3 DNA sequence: TGTGCCAGCAGCCCAGATTCCACCGGGGAGCTGTTTTTT. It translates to CASSPDSTGELFF.

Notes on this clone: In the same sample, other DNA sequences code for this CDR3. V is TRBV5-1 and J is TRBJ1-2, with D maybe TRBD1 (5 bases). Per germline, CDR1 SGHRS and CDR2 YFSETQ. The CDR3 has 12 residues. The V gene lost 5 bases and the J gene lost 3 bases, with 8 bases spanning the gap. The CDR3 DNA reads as TGCGCCAGCAGGGAGACAGACTATGGCTACACCTTC. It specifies CASRETDYGYTF. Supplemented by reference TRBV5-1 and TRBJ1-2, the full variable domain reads KAGVTQTPRYLIKTRGQQVTLSCSPISGHRSVSWYQQTPGQGLQFLFEYFSETQRNKGNFPGRFSGRQFSNSRSEMNVSTLELGDSALYLCASRETDYGYTFGSGTRLTVV.

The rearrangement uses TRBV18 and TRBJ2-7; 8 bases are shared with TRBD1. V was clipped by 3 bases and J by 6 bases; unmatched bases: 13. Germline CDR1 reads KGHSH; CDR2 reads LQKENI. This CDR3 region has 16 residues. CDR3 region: CASSPTRTGLFSEQYF. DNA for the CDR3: TGTGCCAGCTCACCGACTCGGACAGGGTTGTTTTCCGAGCAGTACTTC.

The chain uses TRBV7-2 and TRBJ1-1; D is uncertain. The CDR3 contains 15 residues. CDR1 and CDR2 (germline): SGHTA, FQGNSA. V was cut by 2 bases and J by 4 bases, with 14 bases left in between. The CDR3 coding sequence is TGTGCCAGCAGCTTATGGGCAGGCCAGTCCACTGAAGCTTTCTTT. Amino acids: CASSLWAGQSTEAFF.

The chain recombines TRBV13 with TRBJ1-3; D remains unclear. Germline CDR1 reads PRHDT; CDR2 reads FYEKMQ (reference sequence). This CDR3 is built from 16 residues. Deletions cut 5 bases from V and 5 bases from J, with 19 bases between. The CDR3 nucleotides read TGTGCCAGCAGCCTAGCGGATTGGGCAGCTAGAAACACCATATATTTT. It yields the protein CASSLADWAARNTIYF.

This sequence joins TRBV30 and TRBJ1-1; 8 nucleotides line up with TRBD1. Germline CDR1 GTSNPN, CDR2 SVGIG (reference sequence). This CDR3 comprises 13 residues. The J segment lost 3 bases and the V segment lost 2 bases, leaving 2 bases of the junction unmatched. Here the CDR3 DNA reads TGTGCCTGGAGTCGACAGGGGTACACTGAAGCTTTCTTT. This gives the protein CAWSRQGYTEAFF.

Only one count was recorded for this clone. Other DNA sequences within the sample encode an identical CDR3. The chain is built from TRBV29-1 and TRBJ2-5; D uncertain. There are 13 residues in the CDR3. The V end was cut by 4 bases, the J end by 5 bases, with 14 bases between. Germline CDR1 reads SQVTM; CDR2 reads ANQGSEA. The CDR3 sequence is CSVVPLRVETQYF. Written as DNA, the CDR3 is TGCAGCGTTGTCCCTCTACGCGTGGAGACCCAGTACTTC. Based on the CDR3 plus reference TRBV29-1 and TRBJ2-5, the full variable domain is SAVISQKPSRDICQRGTSLTIQCQVDSQVTMMFWYRQQPGQSLTLIATANQGSEATYESGFVIDKFPISRPNLTFSTLTVSNMSPEDSSIYLCSVVPLRVETQYFGPGTRLLVL.